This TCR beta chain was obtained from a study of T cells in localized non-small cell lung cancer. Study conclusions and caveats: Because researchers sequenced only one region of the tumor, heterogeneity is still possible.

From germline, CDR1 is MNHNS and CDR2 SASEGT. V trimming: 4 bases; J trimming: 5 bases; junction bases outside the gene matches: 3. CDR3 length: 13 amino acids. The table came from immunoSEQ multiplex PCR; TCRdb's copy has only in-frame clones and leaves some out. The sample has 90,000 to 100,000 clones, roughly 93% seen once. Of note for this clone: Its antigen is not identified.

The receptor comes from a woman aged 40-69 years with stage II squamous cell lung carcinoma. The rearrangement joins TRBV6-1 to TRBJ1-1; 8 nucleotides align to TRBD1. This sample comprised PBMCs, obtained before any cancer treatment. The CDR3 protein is CASSGQGITEAFF. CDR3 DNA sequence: TGTGCCAGCAGTGGACAGGGGATAACTGAAGCTTTCTTT.